The subject of this entry is one T cell receptor beta chain. Per the authors' pipeline: By means of reference gene primer amplification, nucleated cell counts were estimated. TCRdb's copy holds only in-frame clones and misses some; the assay was immunoSEQ multiplex PCR. That table is the source of V, J and clone size, and D and trimming were worked out from the DNA. The data show around 250,000 clones, with approximately 80% seen just once and under 2% held by the top ten. The sample belongs to a study of blood T cell repertoires in COVID-19. Study-wide context: There were acute and convalescent COVID-19 samples, and they came from the United States, Italy and Spain. Nucleic acid was either cDNA or gDNA, and it came from T cells, B-cell-depleted T cells, or PBMCs.

CDR3 length equals 15 residues. V shed 0 bases and J shed 5 bases, with 13 bases lying between them. Germline CDR1 and CDR2: LGHDT and YNNKEL (reference sequence). The clonotype was recovered from a woman over 75 with acute or convalescent COVID-19. Sequencing was performed on peripheral blood. This sequence joins TRBV3-1 (or the pseudogene TRBV3-2) and TRBJ1-1, with D perhaps matching TRBD1 (5 bases). CDR3 DNA: TGTGCCAGCAGCCAAGAACCGGGGGTAGGAACTGAAGCTTTCTTT. Translating it yields CASSQEPGVGTEAFF.